This T cell receptor beta chain stems from a study of T cell responses to AZD1222 COVID-19 vaccine. Study-level information: Doses given second, at about 4 or about 12 weeks, were pooled.

Study results and limitations: Only a handful of AZD1222 recipients, several in all, had baseline seropositivity. No repertoire was sampled before or during the peak T cell response, only after it. The donors showed a predominance of white British ancestry and of females, with possible underestimation of clonal diversity.

Details on this clone: The target antigen is unknown.

Measured with immunoSEQ multiplex PCR; TCRdb has only the in-frame clones, and not every one. The data hold under 70,000 clones, with approximately 89% observed a single time. This sequence was found in an adult in good health. The sample in question was peripheral blood, obtained on day 0 of AZD1222 vaccination.

CDR3 loop: CASSKGQGGGEQYF. The CDR3 DNA follows: TGTGCCAGCAGCAAAGGTCAAGGGGGCGGCGAGCAGTACTTC. The chain has TRBV21-1 and TRBJ2-7; the table's D call, TRBD1, was not checked against the DNA. TRBV21-1 is given as a pseudogene. The CDR3 totals 14 residues.